In this sample, the clone carrying this TCR beta chain turned up a few times. Its antigen is still unknown. The V gene end was trimmed by 4 bases and the J gene end by 3 bases; junction bases not matched to a gene: 5. The length of the CDR3 is 15 residues. Germline V gives CDR1 SEHNR, CDR2 FQNEAQ (reference sequence). This specimen comes from a study of cytomegalovirus exposure and HLA in healthy donors. Study-wide results and caveats: In an earlier analysis, most TCR beta V segments were productive about 90% or about 30% of the time. Rarity characterized most TCR sequences, yet some public TCRs appeared in many donors. Other equally common chains were less clonally expanded than HLA-associated TCR beta chains, a later analysis showed. Later genetic work tied a missense DCLRE1C variant to beta-chain V and J trimming.

13 Jbeta primers and 60 Vbeta primers were used for the PCR. Only in-frame clones appear in the TCRdb table, and some are missing; sequencing was by immunoSEQ multiplex PCR. The table records around 190,000 clones, roughly 80% of them present only once. The rearrangement uses TRBV7-9 and TRBJ1-4, with 7 bases matching TRBD1. The TCR comes from a woman between 18 and 29 years old in good health and CMV-seronegative. Specimen: PBMCs. The CDR3 region has the DNA TGTGCCAGCAGCTCCACAGGGGCGGCTAATGAAAAACTGTTTTTT. Its protein is CASSSTGAANEKLFF.